This T cell receptor (beta chain) originates from a study of control samples from healthy donors and cancer patients. With 4 bases clipped from V and 4 bases from J, the junction kept 9 bases outside the gene matches. Germline CDR1 reads MDHEN; CDR2 reads SYDVKM. This CDR3 region has 17 residues. TCRdb keeps only in-frame clones here, not all; method: immunoSEQ multiplex PCR. There are about 82,000 clones in the sample; just under 95% occur only once, and around 4.9% lies in the top ten. The receptor was isolated from a woman younger than 30 in good health. V and J are TRBV28 and TRBJ2-1, with 11 bases aligning to TRBD2. The specimen sequenced was blood. The CDR3 loop reads CASSSLGLAEIYNEQFF. CDR3 sequence (DNA): TGTGCCAGCAGTTCCCTGGGACTAGCGGAAATATACAATGAGCAGTTCTTC.